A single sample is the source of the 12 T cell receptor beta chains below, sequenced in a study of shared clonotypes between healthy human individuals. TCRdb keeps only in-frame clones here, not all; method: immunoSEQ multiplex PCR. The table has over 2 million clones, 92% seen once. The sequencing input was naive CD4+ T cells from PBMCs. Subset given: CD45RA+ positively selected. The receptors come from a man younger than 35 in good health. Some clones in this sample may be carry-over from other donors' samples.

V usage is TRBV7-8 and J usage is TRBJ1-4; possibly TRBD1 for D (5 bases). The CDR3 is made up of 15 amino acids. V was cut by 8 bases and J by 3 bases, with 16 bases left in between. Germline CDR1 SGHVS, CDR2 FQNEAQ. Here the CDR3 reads CASGPRGEANEKLFF. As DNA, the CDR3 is TGTGCCAGCGGCCCACGGGGGGAGGCTAATGAAAAACTGTTTTTT.

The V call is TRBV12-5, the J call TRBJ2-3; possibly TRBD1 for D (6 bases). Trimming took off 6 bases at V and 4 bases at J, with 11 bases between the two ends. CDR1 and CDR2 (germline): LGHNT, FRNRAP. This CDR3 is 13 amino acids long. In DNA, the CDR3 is TGTGCTAGTGGGCAGGGGAGCGCAGATACGCAGTATTTT. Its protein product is CASGQGSADTQYF.

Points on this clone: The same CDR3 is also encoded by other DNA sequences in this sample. The CDR3 bases are TGTGCCAGCAGTAGGGGGGCAGATACGCAGTATTTT. It codes for CASSRGADTQYF. This chain joins TRBV9 and TRBJ2-3; D possibly matches TRBD1 or TRBD2 (6 bases each). This CDR3 is 12 amino acids long. Germline V gives CDR1 SGDLS, CDR2 YYNGEE. Trimming left V 5 bases short and J 4 bases short, with 8 bases between.

CDR3 bases: TGCGCCAGCAGCTCATTGTCAGGGAACTTACAGGGGAAGAGCTCCTACAATGAGCAGTTCTTC. Amino acids: CASSSLSGNLQGKSSYNEQFF. The chain couples TRBV5-1 to TRBJ2-1; 7 nucleotides agree with TRBD1. Germline lookup yields CDR1 SGHRS and CDR2 YFSETQ. The CDR3 spans 21 residues. Losses at the gene ends were 3 bases for V and 0 bases for J; bases not matched to a gene: 21.

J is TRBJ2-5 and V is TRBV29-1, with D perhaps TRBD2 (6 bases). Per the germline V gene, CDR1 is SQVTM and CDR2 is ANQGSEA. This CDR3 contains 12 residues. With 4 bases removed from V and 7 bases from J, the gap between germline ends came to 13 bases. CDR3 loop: CSVGGGSGTQYF. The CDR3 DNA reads TGCAGCGTTGGTGGGGGGAGCGGGACCCAGTACTTC.

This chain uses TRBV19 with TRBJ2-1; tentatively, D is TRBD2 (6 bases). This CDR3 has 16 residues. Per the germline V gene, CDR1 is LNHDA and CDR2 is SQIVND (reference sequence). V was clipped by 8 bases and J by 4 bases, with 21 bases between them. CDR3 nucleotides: TGTGCCAGTGAGAGGGCGGGGCTAAGCGGGTACAATGAGCAGTTCTTC. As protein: CASERAGLSGYNEQFF. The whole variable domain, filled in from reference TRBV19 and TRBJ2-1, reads DGGITQSPKYLFRKEGQNVTLSCEQNLNHDAMYWYRQDPGQGLRLIYYSQIVNDFQKGDIAEGYSVSREKKESFPLTVTSAQKNPTAFYLCASERAGLSGYNEQFFGPGTRLTVL.

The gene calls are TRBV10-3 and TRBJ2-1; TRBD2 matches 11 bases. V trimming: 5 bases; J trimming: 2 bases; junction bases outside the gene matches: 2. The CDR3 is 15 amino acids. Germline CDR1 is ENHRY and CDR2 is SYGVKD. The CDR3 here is CAISRLAGPYNEQFF. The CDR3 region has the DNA TGTGCCATCAGTCGACTAGCGGGACCCTACAATGAGCAGTTCTTC.

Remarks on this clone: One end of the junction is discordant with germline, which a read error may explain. CDR3 loop: CASNENTGELFF. As DNA, the CDR3 is TGTGCCAGCAATGAAAATACCGGGGAGCTGTTTTTT. The V call is TRBV2, the J call TRBJ2-2; D not certain. Per germline, CDR1 SNHLY and CDR2 FYNNEI. The CDR3 sequence is 12 residues long. Using reference TRBV2 and TRBJ2-2 for the parts outside the CDR3, the full variable domain is EPEVTQTPSHQVTQMGQEVILRCVPISNHLYFYWYRQILGQKVEFLVSFYNNEISEKSEIFDDQFSVERPDGSNFTLKIRSTKLEDSAMYFCASNENTGELFFGEGSRLTVL.

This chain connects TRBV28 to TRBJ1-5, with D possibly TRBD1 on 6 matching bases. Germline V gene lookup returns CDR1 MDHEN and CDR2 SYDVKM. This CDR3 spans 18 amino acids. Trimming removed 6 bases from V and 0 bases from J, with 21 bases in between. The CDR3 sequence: CASSSIPGRGDSNQPQHF. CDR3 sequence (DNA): TGTGCCAGCAGCTCCATCCCGGGCAGGGGCGATAGCAATCAGCCCCAGCATTTT.

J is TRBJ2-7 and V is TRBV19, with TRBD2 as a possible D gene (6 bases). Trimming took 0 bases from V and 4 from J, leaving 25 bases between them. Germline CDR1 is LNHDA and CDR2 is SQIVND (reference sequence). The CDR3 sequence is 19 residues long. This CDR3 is CASSIDGSWTLEKRYEQYF. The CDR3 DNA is TGTGCCAGTAGTATAGACGGGAGCTGGACACTTGAAAAAAGATACGAGCAGTACTTC.

In nucleotides, the CDR3 is TGTGCCAGTAGTTTTGCCTTAGCGGGAGGGCCGGTACCCAATGAGCAGTTCTTC. Protein product: CASSFALAGGPVPNEQFF. J is TRBJ2-1 and V is TRBV19; 11 bases map to TRBD2. Germline lookup yields CDR1 LNHDA and CDR2 SQIVND (reference sequence). V trimming: 5 bases; J trimming: 6 bases; junction bases outside the gene matches: 15. The CDR3 length is 18 residues.

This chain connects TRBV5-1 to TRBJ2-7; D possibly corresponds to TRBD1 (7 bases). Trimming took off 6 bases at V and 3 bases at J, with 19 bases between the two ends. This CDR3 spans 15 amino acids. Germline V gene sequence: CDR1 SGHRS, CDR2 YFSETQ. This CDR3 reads CASMIGPGGNYEQYF. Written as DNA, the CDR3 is TGCGCCAGCATGATCGGCCCAGGGGGGAACTACGAGCAGTACTTC.